This record covers a single T cell receptor beta chain. J lost 0 bases, V lost 5 bases, and 6 bases had no gene match. The CDR3 totals 17 residues. Germline-derived CDR1 and CDR2 are SGHNT and YYREEE (reference sequence). This sample stems from a study of blood T cell repertoires in COVID-19. This table comes from immunoSEQ multiplex PCR, and its TCRdb copy is limited to in-frame clones, with some not included. This table has just over 300,000 clones, about 90% appearing once. The clonotype comes from a woman in her 30s with COVID-19, enrolled during active disease. Sequencing input: peripheral blood. J is TRBJ2-1 and V is TRBV5-4; 12 positions agree with TRBD2. CDR3 sequence: CASRPLAGGSSYNEQFF. CDR3 nucleotides: TGTGCCAGCAGACCACTAGCGGGGGGAAGCTCCTACAATGAGCAGTTCTTC.